Below are 30 T cell receptor beta chains sequenced from a single sample in a study of T cell repertoires in aging, cancer and after chemotherapy. TCR beta rearrangements were amplified from peripheral blood genomic DNA. TRB rearrangements spanning V, D and J were amplified using mixed TRB-A/B primers. Using its own MiXCR run on the multiplex PCR reads, TCRdb lists one record per CDR3 protein. The repertoire holds 8,500 to 10,000 distinct CDR3 sequences, with about 37% as singletons. The source material was blood. The source is a human donor in good health.

This chain uses TRBV11-1 with TRBJ2-7; TRBD2 might be the D (5 bases). CDR1 is SGHAT and CDR2 is FQDESV in the germline V gene (reference sequence). V lost 3 bases and J 8 bases, leaving 5 bases between the germline ends. The CDR3 spans 10 residues. Here the CDR3 DNA reads TGTGCCAGCAGCTTCGGGAAGCAGTACTTC. Its protein product is CASSFGKQYF.

The genes are TRBV5-4 and TRBJ2-7; the match to TRBD1 covers 7 bases. This CDR3 has 15 amino acids. Per germline, CDR1 SGHNT and CDR2 YYREEE (reference sequence). V shed 0 bases and J 0 bases; nucleotides not matched to a gene: 3. This chain's CDR3 is CASSLGGTASYEQYF. CDR3 sequence (DNA): TGTGCCAGCAGCTTGGGTGGGACAGCCTCCTACGAGCAGTACTTC. Combining the CDR3 with reference TRBV5-4 and TRBJ2-7 gives the whole variable domain ETGVTQSPTHLIKTRGQQVTLRCSSQSGHNTVSWYQQALGQGPQFIFQYYREEENGRGNFPPRFSGLQFPNYSSELNVNALELDDSALYLCASSLGGTASYEQYFGPGTRLTVT.

This clonotype was seen only a few times. The DNA for the CDR3 is TGTGCCAGCAGTTTTTCTAGCGGGAGGGCCCCCTCCTACGAGCAGTACTTC. Amino acids: CASSFSSGRAPSYEQYF. The V call is TRBV27, the J call TRBJ2-7; 12 nucleotides align to TRBD2. The CDR3 covers 17 residues. The germline gives CDR1 MNHEY, CDR2 SMNVEV (reference sequence). V was pared by 3 bases and J by 0 bases, with 6 bases of the junction left unmatched.

The chain combines TRBV27 with TRBJ2-1, with D unresolved. Between the trimmed V and J ends, which lost 4 bases and 2 bases, there was a span of 9 bases. The CDR3 has 14 amino acids. Per germline, CDR1 MNHEY and CDR2 SMNVEV (reference sequence). CDR3 region: CASSSLGPYNEQFF. For the CDR3, the DNA is TGTGCCAGCAGTTCTTTGGGTCCCTACAATGAGCAGTTCTTC.

This clonotype was seen only a few times. The chain is built from TRBV6-6 and TRBJ2-3, with 9 nucleotides matching TRBD1. The CDR3 runs to 15 residues. V trimming: 2 bases; J trimming: 1 base; junction bases outside the gene matches: 1. Germline lookup yields CDR1 MNHNY and CDR2 SVGAGI (reference sequence). The CDR3 sequence: CASSYTGGGTDTQYF. The DNA of the CDR3 is TGTGCCAGCAGTTACACAGGGGGCGGCACAGATACGCAGTATTTT.

The chain is built from TRBV6-5 and TRBJ2-2; no clear D gene. The CDR3 sequence is 16 residues long. Trimming removed 8 bases at V and 1 base at J, with 17 bases between. In germline, CDR1 is MNHEY, CDR2 SVGAGI. CDR3 nucleotides: TGTGCCAGCGGCTTTTTCAAGCCGATGAACACCGGGGAGCTGTTTTTT. This translates into CASGFFKPMNTGELFF.

This rearrangement joins TRBV7-2 to TRBJ2-3; unclear D gene. The CDR3 covers 15 residues. Per germline, CDR1 SGHTA and CDR2 FQGNSA. V gave up 5 bases and J gave up 0 bases, with 12 bases separating them. The CDR3 DNA follows: TGTGCCAGCAGCCCGGCCACAAGAAGCACAGATACGCAGTATTTT. This gives the protein CASSPATRSTDTQYF.

This clonotype is deemed medium-sized. The chain combines TRBV19 with TRBJ2-2; D may be TRBD1 (6 bases). Germline V gene sequence: CDR1 LNHDA, CDR2 SQIVND (reference sequence). CDR3 length equals 12 residues. The V gene lost 9 bases and the J gene lost 6 bases, with 11 bases spanning the gap. The CDR3 reads CASYRVPGELFF. CDR3 coding DNA: TGTGCCAGCTACAGGGTCCCCGGGGAGCTGTTTTTT. The entire variable domain, with the rest obtained from reference TRBV19 and TRBJ2-2, is as follows: DGGITQSPKYLFRKEGQNVTLSCEQNLNHDAMYWYRQDPGQGLRLIYYSQIVNDFQKGDIAEGYSVSREKKESFPLTVTSAQKNPTAFYLCASYRVPGELFFGEGSRLTVL.

This sequence joins TRBV6-5 and TRBJ2-1, with a possible D match to TRBD2 (6 bases). The V end lost 2 bases, the J end lost 8 bases, and 16 bases lay between the germline ends. Germline V gives CDR1 MNHEY, CDR2 SVGAGI. This CDR3 is built from 15 residues. This chain's CDR3 is CASSYGGTSGHEQFF. Here the CDR3 DNA reads TGTGCCAGCAGTTACGGCGGGACGTCGGGCCATGAGCAGTTCTTC.

The chain is built from TRBV6-5 and TRBJ1-2; 7 bases line up with TRBD1. Germline CDR1 reads MNHEY; CDR2 reads SVGAGI. With V trimmed by 6 bases and J by 4 bases, 8 bases remained unmatched. The CDR3 is made up of 14 amino acids. The CDR3 nucleotides read TGTGCCAGCAGCCCCGGACAGGCGGCCTATGGCTACACCTTC. As protein: CASSPGQAAYGYTF.

By share of the sample, this clonotype is medium-sized. This chain uses TRBV6-5 with TRBJ2-2; D gene ambiguous. Germline CDR1 is MNHEY and CDR2 is SVGAGI. V gave up 7 bases and J gave up 4 bases, with 7 bases separating them. The CDR3 totals 12 residues. This chain's CDR3 is CASNSPTGELFF. The CDR3 DNA reads as TGTGCCAGCAACAGCCCCACCGGGGAGCTGTTTTTT.

By share of the sample, this clonotype is medium-sized. The chain combines TRBV5-6 with TRBJ2-5; the D call may be TRBD1 or TRBD2 (5 bases each). Trimming pared 5 bases from V and 0 bases from J, leaving 11 bases between. This CDR3 is 14 amino acids long. Germline CDR1 SGHDT, CDR2 YYEEEE. The CDR3 spells CASRVGEYQETQYF. CDR3 nucleotides: TGTGCCAGCAGGGTGGGGGAGTACCAAGAGACCCAGTACTTC. Full variable domain (rest looked up from reference TRBV5-6 and TRBJ2-5): DAGVTQSPTHLIKTRGQQVTLRCSPKSGHDTVSWYQQALGQGPQFIFQYYEEEERQRGNFPDRFSGHQFPNYSSELNVNALLLGDSALYLCASRVGEYQETQYFGPGTRLLVL.

This clonotype has more than one count but fewer than ten. The V call is TRBV10-3, the J call TRBJ2-1; D remains ambiguous. The germline CDR1 and CDR2 sequences are ENHRY and SYGVKD. Between the trimmed V and J ends, which lost 0 bases and 8 bases, there was a span of 8 bases. The CDR3 is 13 amino acids. Here the CDR3 DNA reads TGTGCCATCAGTGAGTCGGGTTTATATGAGCAGTTCTTC. Translated, it gives CAISESGLYEQFF.

The chain has TRBV12-3 or TRBV12-4 and TRBJ1-5; D ambiguous. V gave up 6 bases and J gave up 2 bases, with 17 bases separating them. CDR3 length equals 16 residues. In DNA, the CDR3 is TGTGCCAGCAGCCTTCAGTCCCCTGGGGGCAATCAGCCCCAGCATTTT. Its protein is CASSLQSPGGNQPQHF.

This sequence joins TRBV6-1 and TRBJ1-2, with D unclear. The CDR3 is 14 residues long. V was shortened by 5 bases and J by 4 bases, with 14 bases between the two germline ends. The germline CDR1 and CDR2 sequences are MNHNS and SASEGT. This CDR3 is CASSYGQNRYGYTF. The CDR3 coding sequence is TGTGCCAGCAGTTACGGGCAGAACCGCTATGGCTACACCTTC.

This clonotype was seen only once. A much bigger clone sits one base away, suggesting this may be a read error. V usage is TRBV11-2 and J usage is TRBJ1-4; no firm D call. CDR1 SGHAT and CDR2 FQNNGV come from the germline V gene. This CDR3 has 12 residues. The CDR3, as DNA: TGTGCCAGCAGCTTAGCGGGAGAAAAACTGTCTTTT. Its protein is CASSLAGEKLSF.

This clonotype was recorded a few times. The chain combines TRBV5-4 with TRBJ2-7, with 7 positions matching TRBD1. The junction had 8 bases not matched to a gene; V was cut back by 4 bases and J by 7 bases. Germline loops: CDR1 SGHNT, CDR2 YYREEE (reference sequence). The CDR3 spans 13 residues. The CDR3 sequence: CASSLAKGAEQYF. CDR3 DNA sequence: TGTGCCAGCAGCCTGGCAAAGGGGGCAGAGCAGTACTTC.

This clonotype was seen only a few times. V and J are TRBV12-3 or TRBV12-4 and TRBJ2-7, with 7 bases aligning to TRBD1. V lost 5 bases, J lost 0 bases, and 4 bases stayed unmatched. CDR3 length equals 14 residues. CDR3 nucleotide sequence: TGTGCCAGCAGTGAGGGGGCGAGCTCCTACGAGCAGTACTTC. It specifies CASSEGASSYEQYF.

The chain uses TRBV5-4 and TRBJ2-5; 10 bases map to TRBD1. The trim removed 4 bases at V and 5 bases at J, leaving 8 bases unmatched. Germline V gene data show CDR1 as SGHNT and CDR2 as YYREEE (reference sequence). The CDR3 runs 15 residues. Here the CDR3 DNA reads TGTGCCAGCAGCCCGGGGACAGGGGATAGGGAGACCCAGTACTTC. It yields the protein CASSPGTGDRETQYF.

Judged by abundance, this clonotype is medium-sized (0.01 to 0.1%). V is TRBV11-1 and J is TRBJ2-3; unclear D gene. Looked up from germline, CDR1 is SGHAT and CDR2 is FQDESV (reference sequence). The V and J ends lost 3 bases and 1 base respectively, with 5 bases between them. The CDR3 is 13 amino acids. The CDR3 reads CASSFPGTDTQYF. Written as DNA, the CDR3 is TGTGCCAGCAGCTTCCCGGGCACAGATACGCAGTATTTT. Complete variable domain (other parts from reference TRBV11-1 and TRBJ2-3): EAEVAQSPRYKITEKSQAVAFWCDPISGHATLYWYRQILGQGPELLVQFQDESVVDDSQLPKDRFSAERLKGVDSTLKIQPAELGDSAMYLCASSFPGTDTQYFGPGTRLTVL.

The chain has TRBV6-5 and TRBJ1-1, with TRBD1 identical over 7 bases. The CDR3 runs to 12 residues. Per germline, CDR1 MNHEY and CDR2 SVGAGI. The ends lost 4 bases at V and 7 bases at J; junction bases unmatched: 3. CDR3 protein: CASSFQGGEAFF. The CDR3 region has the DNA TGTGCCAGCAGTTTTCAGGGGGGTGAAGCTTTCTTT.

In its sample, this clonotype was seen a few times. The CDR3 sequence is CATSPRGQDDTGELFF. The CDR3 DNA follows: TGTGCCACCAGCCCACGGGGACAGGATGACACCGGGGAGCTGTTTTTT. This chain links TRBV15 with TRBJ2-2, with 8 bases identical to TRBD1. V was pared by 5 bases and J by 3 bases, with 8 bases of the junction left unmatched. This CDR3 is built from 16 residues. Germline V lookup: CDR1 LNHNV, CDR2 YYDKDF (reference sequence).

The CDR3 is CASSSLAGGYEQYF. CDR3 nucleotides: TGTGCCAGCAGCTCGCTAGCGGGGGGCTACGAGCAGTACTTC. The rearrangement links TRBV7-9 to TRBJ2-7; 11 bases agree with TRBD2. Germline CDR1 is SEHNR and CDR2 is FQNEAQ (reference sequence). The CDR3 covers 14 residues. J gave up 3 bases and V 4 bases, and 2 bases lay outside the gene matches.

The genes are TRBV12-3 or TRBV12-4 and TRBJ1-6; 8 nucleotides align to TRBD1. The CDR3 runs 17 residues. J was trimmed by 8 bases and V by 0 bases; bases with no gene match: 9. The CDR3 loop reads CASSLAGPSTGDSPLHF. CDR3 coding DNA: TGTGCCAGCAGTTTAGCGGGACCCTCGACAGGGGATTCACCCCTCCACTTT.

This clonotype rates as medium-sized (0.01 to 0.1%). This sequence joins TRBV19 and TRBJ2-1; D ambiguous. This CDR3 has 13 amino acids. The V gene lost 5 bases and the J gene lost 12 bases, with 17 bases spanning the gap. CDR1 is LNHDA and CDR2 is SQIVND in the germline V gene (reference sequence). For the CDR3, the DNA is TGTGCCAGTAGTCTTAGGGATAACCCCGGGCAGTTCTTC. It specifies CASSLRDNPGQFF.

The rearrangement links TRBV6-5 to TRBJ2-1; 10 bases line up with TRBD2. V lost 10 bases and J lost 5; bases outside the gene matches: 8. The length of the CDR3 is 14 residues. Germline lookup yields CDR1 MNHEY and CDR2 SVGAGI. The DNA for the CDR3 is TGTGCCACCATAGGACTAGCGGATAACAATGAGCAGTTCTTC. This codes for CATIGLADNNEQFF.

The V gene is TRBV27, the J gene TRBJ2-3, with a weak D call TRBD2 (5 bases). V dropped 3 bases and J dropped 2 bases, with 6 bases sitting between them. This CDR3 contains 13 residues. Looked up from germline, CDR1 is MNHEY and CDR2 is SMNVEV (reference sequence). Here the CDR3 reads CASSLDSTDTQYF. CDR3 bases: TGTGCCAGCAGTTTGGACTCCACAGATACGCAGTATTTT.

The V call is TRBV19, the J call TRBJ2-1; TRBD2 aligns across 13 bases. The CDR3 totals 16 residues. V was clipped by 4 bases and J by 0 bases; unmatched bases: 0. In germline, CDR1 is LNHDA, CDR2 SQIVND (reference sequence). The CDR3 loop is CASSRTSGSSYNEQFF. As DNA, the CDR3 is TGTGCCAGTAGTAGGACTAGCGGGAGCTCCTACAATGAGCAGTTCTTC.

The V gene is TRBV7-2, the J gene TRBJ2-7; D gene unclear. This CDR3 is built from 12 residues. The germline CDR1 and CDR2 sequences are SGHTA and FQGNSA. V was cut by 8 bases and J by 0 bases, with 8 bases left in between. CDR3: CASGTVSYEQYF. Here the CDR3 DNA reads TGTGCCAGCGGAACAGTCTCCTACGAGCAGTACTTC.

A few counts support this clonotype. The chain combines TRBV19 with TRBJ1-5, with TRBD1 as a possible D gene (5 bases). Trimming took 5 bases from V and 5 from J, leaving 13 bases between them. The CDR3 is 14 residues long. Germline V gives CDR1 LNHDA, CDR2 SQIVND (reference sequence). DNA for the CDR3: TGTGCCAGTAGTTTTTCAGGGTTGCATCAGCCCCAGCATTTT. Protein product: CASSFSGLHQPQHF.